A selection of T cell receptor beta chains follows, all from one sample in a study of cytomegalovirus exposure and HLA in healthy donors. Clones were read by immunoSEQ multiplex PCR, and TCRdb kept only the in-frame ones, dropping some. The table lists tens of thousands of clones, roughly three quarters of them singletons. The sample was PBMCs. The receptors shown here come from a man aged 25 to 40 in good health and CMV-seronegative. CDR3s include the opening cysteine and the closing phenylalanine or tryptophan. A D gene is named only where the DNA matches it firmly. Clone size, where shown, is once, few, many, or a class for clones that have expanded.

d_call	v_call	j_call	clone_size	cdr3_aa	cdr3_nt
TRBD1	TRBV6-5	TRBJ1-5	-	CASRSGTGFYQPQHF	TGTGCCAGCAGATCCGGGACAGGCTTTTATCAGCCCCAGCATTTT
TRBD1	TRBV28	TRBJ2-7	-	CASIPSGAGQGDEQYF	TGTGCCAGCATTCCCTCAGGGGCGGGACAGGGAGACGAGCAGTACTTC
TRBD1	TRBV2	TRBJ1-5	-	CASSVGQTPDQPQHF	TGTGCCAGCAGTGTGGGACAGACCCCTGACCAGCCCCAGCATTTT
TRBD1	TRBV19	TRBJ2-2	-	CATTGSGGTGELFF	TGTGCCACCACCGGTTCAGGGGGCACCGGGGAGCTGTTTTTT
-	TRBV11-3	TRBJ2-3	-	CASSLGSRISTDTQYF	TGTGCCAGCAGCTTAGGCTCGAGGATTAGCACAGATACGCAGTATTTT
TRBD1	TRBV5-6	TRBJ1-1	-	CASSWTGRNEAFF	TGTGCCAGCAGCTGGACAGGGAGGAATGAAGCTTTCTTT
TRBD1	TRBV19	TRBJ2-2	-	CASSIGDRVAGELFF	TGTGCCAGTAGTATAGGGGACAGGGTTGCCGGGGAGCTGTTTTTT
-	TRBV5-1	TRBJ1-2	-	CASSLDGVGGYTF	TGCGCCAGCAGCTTGGACGGGGTAGGCGGCTACACCTTC
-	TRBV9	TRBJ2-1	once	CASSPRVSYNEQFF	TGTGCCAGCTCCCCGAGGGTTTCCTACAATGAGCAGTTCTTC
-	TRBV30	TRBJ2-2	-	CAWSVTLAISGELFF	TGTGCCTGGAGTGTAACCCTAGCGATATCCGGGGAGCTGTTTTTT
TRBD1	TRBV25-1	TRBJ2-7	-	CASSGSGGQGKDEQYF	TGTGCCAGCAGTGGAAGCGGGGGACAGGGGAAGGACGAGCAGTACTTC
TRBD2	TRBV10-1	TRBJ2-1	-	CASSESAGAYNEQFF	TGCGCCAGCAGTGAGTCAGCGGGAGCATACAATGAGCAGTTCTTC
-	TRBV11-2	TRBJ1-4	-	CASSPNRGLPVEKLFF	TGTGCCAGCAGCCCAAACCGCGGCCTACCCGTTGAAAAACTGTTTTTT
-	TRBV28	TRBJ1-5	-	CASSITHRVDQPQHF	TGTGCCAGCAGTATCACACACAGGGTGGATCAGCCCCAGCATTTT
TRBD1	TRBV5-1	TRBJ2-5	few	CASSLWTGETQYF	TGCGCCAGCAGCTTGTGGACAGGAGAGACCCAGTACTTC
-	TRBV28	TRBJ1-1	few	CAGSSQGDTEAFF	TGTGCAGGGTCCTCCCAAGGGGACACTGAAGCTTTCTTT
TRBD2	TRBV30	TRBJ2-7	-	CAWSVSGGNLYEQYF	TGTGCCTGGAGTGTCTCGGGGGGTAATCTCTACGAGCAGTACTTC
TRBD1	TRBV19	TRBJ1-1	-	CASSIDRGQTEAFF	TGTGCCAGTAGTATAGATAGGGGGCAGACTGAAGCTTTCTTT
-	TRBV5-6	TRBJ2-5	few	CASSPDTQETQYF	TGTGCCAGCAGCCCAGATACACAAGAGACCCAGTACTTC
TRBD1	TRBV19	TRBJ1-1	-	CASSIDWQGATSEAFF	TGTGCCAGTAGTATAGACTGGCAGGGGGCGACCAGTGAAGCTTTCTTT
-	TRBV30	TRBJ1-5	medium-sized	CAWSVVSNQPQHF	TGTGCCTGGAGTGTCGTCAGCAATCAGCCCCAGCATTTT
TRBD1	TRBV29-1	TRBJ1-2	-	CSVDVPGGGGYTF	TGCAGCGTTGACGTTCCAGGGGGCGGTGGCTACACCTTC
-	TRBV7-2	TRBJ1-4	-	CASSLALGGSEKLFF	TGTGCCAGCAGCTTAGCGCTGGGGGGTAGTGAAAAACTGTTTTTT
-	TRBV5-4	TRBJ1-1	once	CASRHRQTNTEAFF	TGTGCCAGCAGACATCGACAGACGAACACTGAAGCTTTCTTT
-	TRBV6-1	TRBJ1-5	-	CASSERGGRVGNQPQHF	TGTGCCAGCAGTGAAAGAGGGGGTCGTGTGGGCAATCAGCCCCAGCATTTT
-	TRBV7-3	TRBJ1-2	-	CASSPAPDWSSGYTF	TGTGCCAGCAGCCCCGCCCCGGACTGGTCGAGTGGCTACACCTTC
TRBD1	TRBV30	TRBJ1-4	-	CAWDTGEGEKLFF	TGTGCCTGGGATACAGGGGAAGGAGAAAAACTGTTTTTT
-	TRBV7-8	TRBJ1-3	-	CASSLERGGVGNTIYF	TGTGCCAGCAGCTTAGAGCGTGGGGGCGTGGGAAACACCATATATTTT
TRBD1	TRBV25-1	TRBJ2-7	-	CASSDDRDPYEQYF	TGTGCCAGCAGCGACGACAGGGACCCCTACGAGCAGTACTTC
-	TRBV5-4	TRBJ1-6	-	CASSLDRINSPLHF	TGTGCCAGCAGCTTGGACAGGATTAATTCACCCCTCCACTTT
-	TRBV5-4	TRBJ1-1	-	CASSLPGAGLNTEAFF	TGTGCCAGCAGCTTGCCAGGCGCAGGGCTGAACACTGAAGCTTTCTTT
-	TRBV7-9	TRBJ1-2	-	CASSPQRDYGYTF	TGTGCCAGCAGCCCCCAGAGGGACTATGGCTACACCTTC
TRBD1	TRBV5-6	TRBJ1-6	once	CASSRDRENSPLHF	TGTGCCAGCAGCCGGGACAGGGAGAATTCACCCCTCCACTTT
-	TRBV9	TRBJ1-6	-	CASGVSDSSYNSPLHF	TGTGCCAGCGGCGTCTCAGACAGCTCCTATAATTCACCCCTCCACTTT
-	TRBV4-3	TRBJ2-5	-	CASSQEGRGYLTQYF	TGCGCCAGCAGCCAAGAGGGCAGGGGTTATCTTACCCAGTACTTC
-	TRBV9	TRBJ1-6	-	CASSARQTSKDSPLHF	TGTGCCAGCAGCGCTCGACAGACTAGTAAGGATTCACCCCTCCACTTT
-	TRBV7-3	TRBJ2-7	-	CASSLTPSPLYEQYF	TGTGCCAGCAGCCTAACCCCTTCCCCACTCTACGAGCAGTACTTC
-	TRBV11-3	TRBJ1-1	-	CASSLELSGGTEAFF	TGTGCCAGCAGCTTAGAGTTGTCTGGCGGCACTGAAGCTTTCTTT
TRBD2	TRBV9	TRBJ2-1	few	CASSVGLAGVNEQFF	TGTGCCAGCAGCGTAGGTCTAGCGGGGGTCAATGAGCAGTTCTTC
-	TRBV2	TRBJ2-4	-	CASSEAALAKNIQYF	TGTGCCAGCAGTGAGGCAGCGCTAGCCAAAAACATTCAGTACTTC
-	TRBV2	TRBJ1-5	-	CASRRVRDSSQPQHF	TGTGCCAGCAGGAGGGTCAGGGACTCGAGTCAGCCCCAGCATTTT
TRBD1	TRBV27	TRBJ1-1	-	CASRGQFASAFF	TGTGCCAGCAGGGGACAGTTTGCGTCTGCTTTCTTT
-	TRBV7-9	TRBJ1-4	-	CASSKRQGRVATNEKLFF	TGTGCCAGCAGTAAGCGCCAGGGGCGGGTTGCAACTAATGAAAAGCTGTTTTTT
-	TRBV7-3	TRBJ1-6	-	CASSLGSGHTLHF	TGTGCCAGCAGCTTAGGTTCAGGGCATACCCTCCACTTT
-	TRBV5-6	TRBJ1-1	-	CASRVDDRPNTEAFF	TGTGCCAGCAGGGTTGACGACAGACCGAACACTGAAGCTTTCTTT